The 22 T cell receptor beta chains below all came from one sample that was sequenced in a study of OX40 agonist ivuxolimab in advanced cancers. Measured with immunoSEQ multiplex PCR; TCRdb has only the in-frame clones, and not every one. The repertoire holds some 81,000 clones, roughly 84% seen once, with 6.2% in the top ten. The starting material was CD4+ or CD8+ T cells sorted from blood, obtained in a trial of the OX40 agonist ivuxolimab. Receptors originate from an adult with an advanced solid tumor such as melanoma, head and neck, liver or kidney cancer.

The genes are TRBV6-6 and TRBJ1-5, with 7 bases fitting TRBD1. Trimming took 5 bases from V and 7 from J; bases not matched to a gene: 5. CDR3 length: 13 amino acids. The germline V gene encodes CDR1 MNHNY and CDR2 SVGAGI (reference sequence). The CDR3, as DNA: TGTGCCAGCAGTCTGACAGGGAACCAGCCCCAGCATTTT. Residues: CASSLTGNQPQHF.

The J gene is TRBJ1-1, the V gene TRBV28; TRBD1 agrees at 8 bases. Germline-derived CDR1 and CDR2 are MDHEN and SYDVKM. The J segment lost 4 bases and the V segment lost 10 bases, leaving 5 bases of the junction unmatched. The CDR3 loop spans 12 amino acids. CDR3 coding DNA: TGTGCCACCGGACAGGGCCTCACTGAAGCTTTCTTT. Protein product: CATGQGLTEAFF.

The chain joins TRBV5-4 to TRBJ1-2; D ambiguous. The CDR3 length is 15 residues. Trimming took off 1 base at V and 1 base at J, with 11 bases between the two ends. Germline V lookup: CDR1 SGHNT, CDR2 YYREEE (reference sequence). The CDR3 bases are TGTGCCAGCAGCTTGATTGGTGTCCTTAACTATGGCTACACCTTC. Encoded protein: CASSLIGVLNYGYTF.

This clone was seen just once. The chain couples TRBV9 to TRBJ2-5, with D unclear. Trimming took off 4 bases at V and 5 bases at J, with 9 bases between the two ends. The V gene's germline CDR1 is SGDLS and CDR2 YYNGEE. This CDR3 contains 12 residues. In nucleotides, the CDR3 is TGTGCCAGCAGCCCCCACGGGGAGACCCAGTACTTC. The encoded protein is CASSPHGETQYF. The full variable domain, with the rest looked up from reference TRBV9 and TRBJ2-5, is DSGVTQTPKHLITATGQRVTLRCSPRSGDLSVYWYQQSLDQGLQFLIQYYNGEERAKGNILERFSAQQFPDLHSELNLSSLELGDSALYFCASSPHGETQYFGPGTRLLVL.

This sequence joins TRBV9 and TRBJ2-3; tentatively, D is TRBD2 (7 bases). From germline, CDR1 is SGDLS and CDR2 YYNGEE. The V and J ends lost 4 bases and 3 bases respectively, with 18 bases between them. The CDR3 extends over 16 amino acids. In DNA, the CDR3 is TGTGCCAGCAGCCAAGATGGGGGGGGCCGGACAGATACGCAGTATTTT. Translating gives CASSQDGGGRTDTQYF.

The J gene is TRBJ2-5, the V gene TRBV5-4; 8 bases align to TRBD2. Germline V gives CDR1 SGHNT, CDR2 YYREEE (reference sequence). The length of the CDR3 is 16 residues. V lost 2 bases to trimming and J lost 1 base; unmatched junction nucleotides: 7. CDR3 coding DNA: TGTGCCAGCAGCTTCGGTTCAGCGGGGGCCCAAGAGACCCAGTACTTC. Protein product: CASSFGSAGAQETQYF.

CDR3 amino acids: CASSKGERLAGALGYF. The CDR3 region has the DNA TGTGCCAGCAGCAAAGGGGAAAGACTAGCGGGAGCCCTTGGGTACTTC. This rearrangement joins TRBV21-1 to TRBJ2-5; TRBD2 is taken as the D call from the table, unchecked against the DNA. TRBV21-1 is designated a pseudogene. This CDR3 is built from 16 residues.

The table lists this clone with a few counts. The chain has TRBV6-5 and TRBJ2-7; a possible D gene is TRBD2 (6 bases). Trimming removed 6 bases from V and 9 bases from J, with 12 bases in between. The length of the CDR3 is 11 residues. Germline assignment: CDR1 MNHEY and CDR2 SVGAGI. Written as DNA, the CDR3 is TGTGCCAGCAGCACGGGGGTTTCGCAGTACTTC. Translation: CASSTGVSQYF.

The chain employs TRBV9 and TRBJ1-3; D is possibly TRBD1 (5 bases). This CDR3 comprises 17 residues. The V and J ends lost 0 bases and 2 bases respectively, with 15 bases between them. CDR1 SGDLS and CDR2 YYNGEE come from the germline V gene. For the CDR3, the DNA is TGTGCCAGCAGCGTAGGCGGATGGGGGAACCCTGGAAACACCATATATTTT. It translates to CASSVGGWGNPGNTIYF.

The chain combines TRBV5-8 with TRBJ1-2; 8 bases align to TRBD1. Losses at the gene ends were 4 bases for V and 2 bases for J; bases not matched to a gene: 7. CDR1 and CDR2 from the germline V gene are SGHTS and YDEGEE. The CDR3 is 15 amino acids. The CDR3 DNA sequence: TGTGCCAGCAGCACCCGACAGGGGATCAACTATGGCTACACCTTC. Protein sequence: CASSTRQGINYGYTF. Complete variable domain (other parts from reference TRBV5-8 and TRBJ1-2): EAGVTQSPTHLIKTRGQQATLRCSPISGHTSVYWYQQALGLGLQFLLWYDEGEERNRGNFPPRFSGRQFPNYSSELNVNALELEDSALYLCASSTRQGINYGYTFGSGTRLTVV.

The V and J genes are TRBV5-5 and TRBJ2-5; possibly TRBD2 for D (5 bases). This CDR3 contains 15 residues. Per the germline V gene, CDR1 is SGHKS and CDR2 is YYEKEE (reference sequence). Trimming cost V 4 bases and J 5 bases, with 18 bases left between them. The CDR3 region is CASSLGVVPGETQYF. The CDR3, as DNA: TGTGCCAGCAGCCTCGGGGTCGTCCCCGGCGAGACCCAGTACTTC. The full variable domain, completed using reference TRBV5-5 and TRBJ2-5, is DAGVTQSPTHLIKTRGQQVTLRCSPISGHKSVSWYQQVLGQGPQFIFQYYEKEERGRGNFPDRFSARQFPNYSSELNVNALLLGDSALYLCASSLGVVPGETQYFGPGTRLLVL.

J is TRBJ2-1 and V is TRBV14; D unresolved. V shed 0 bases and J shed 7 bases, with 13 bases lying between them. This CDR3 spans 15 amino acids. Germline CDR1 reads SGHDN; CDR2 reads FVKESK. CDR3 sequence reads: CASSQDPAVYNEQFF. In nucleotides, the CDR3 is TGTGCCAGCAGCCAAGATCCGGCGGTCTATAATGAGCAGTTCTTC.

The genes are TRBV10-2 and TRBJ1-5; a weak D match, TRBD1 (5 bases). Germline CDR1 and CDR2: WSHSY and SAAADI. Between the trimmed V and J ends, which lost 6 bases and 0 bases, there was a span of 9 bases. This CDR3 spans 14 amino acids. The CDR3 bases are TGCGCCAGCAGGGACATATTTAGCAATCAGCCCCAGCATTTT. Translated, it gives CASRDIFSNQPQHF.

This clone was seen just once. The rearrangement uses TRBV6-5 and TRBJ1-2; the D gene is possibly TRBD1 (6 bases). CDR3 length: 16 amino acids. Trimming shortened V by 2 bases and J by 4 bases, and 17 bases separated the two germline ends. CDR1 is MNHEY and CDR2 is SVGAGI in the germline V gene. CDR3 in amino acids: CASSYGAGALGYGYTF. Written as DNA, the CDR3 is TGTGCCAGCAGTTACGGCGCAGGGGCCCTGGGCTATGGCTACACCTTC.

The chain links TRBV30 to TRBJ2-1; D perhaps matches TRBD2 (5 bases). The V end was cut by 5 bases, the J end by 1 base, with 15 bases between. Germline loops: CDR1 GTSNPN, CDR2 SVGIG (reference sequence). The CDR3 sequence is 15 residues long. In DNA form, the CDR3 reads TGTGCCTGGGGGAGACCTGTTAAGTCCTACAATGAGCAGTTCTTC. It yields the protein CAWGRPVKSYNEQFF.

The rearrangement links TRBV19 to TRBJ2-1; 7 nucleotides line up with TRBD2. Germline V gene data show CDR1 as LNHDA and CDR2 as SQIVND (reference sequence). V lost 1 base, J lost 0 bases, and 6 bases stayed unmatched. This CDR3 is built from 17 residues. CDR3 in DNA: TGTGCCAGTAGTATAGGGGGGGGAGGCTCCTCCTACAATGAGCAGTTCTTC. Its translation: CASSIGGGGSSYNEQFF.

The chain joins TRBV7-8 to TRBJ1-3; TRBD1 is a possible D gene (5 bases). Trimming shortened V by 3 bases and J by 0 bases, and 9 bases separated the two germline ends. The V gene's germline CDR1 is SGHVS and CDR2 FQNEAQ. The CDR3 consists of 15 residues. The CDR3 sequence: CASSFPGPSGNTIYF. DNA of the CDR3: TGTGCCAGCAGCTTCCCGGGGCCCTCTGGAAACACCATATATTTT.

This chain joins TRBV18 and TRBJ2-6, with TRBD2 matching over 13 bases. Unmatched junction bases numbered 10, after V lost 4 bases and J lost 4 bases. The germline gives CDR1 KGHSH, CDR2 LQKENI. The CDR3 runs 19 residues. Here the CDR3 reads CASSRIGLAGAHGANVLTF. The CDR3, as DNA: TGTGCCAGCTCACGGATCGGACTAGCGGGAGCCCACGGGGCCAACGTCCTGACTTTC.

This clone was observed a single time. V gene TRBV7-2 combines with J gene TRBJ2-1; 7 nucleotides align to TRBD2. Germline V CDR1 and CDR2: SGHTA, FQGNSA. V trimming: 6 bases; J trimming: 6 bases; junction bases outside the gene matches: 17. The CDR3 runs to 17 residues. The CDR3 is CASSKRREGRLFNEQFF. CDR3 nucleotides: TGTGCCAGCAGTAAACGGAGGGAGGGCCGGCTTTTCAATGAGCAGTTCTTC.

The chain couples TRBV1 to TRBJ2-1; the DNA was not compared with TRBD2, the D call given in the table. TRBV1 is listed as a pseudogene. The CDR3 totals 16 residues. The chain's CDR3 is CTSSSGGRSSYNEQFF. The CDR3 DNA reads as TGCACCAGCAGCTCGGGGGGCAGGAGCTCCTACAATGAGCAGTTCTTC.

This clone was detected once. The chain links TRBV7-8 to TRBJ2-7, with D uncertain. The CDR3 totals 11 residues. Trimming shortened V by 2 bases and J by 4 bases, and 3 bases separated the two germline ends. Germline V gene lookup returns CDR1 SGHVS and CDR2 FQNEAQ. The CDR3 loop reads CASSLSYEQYF. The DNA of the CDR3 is TGTGCCAGCAGCTTATCGTACGAGCAGTACTTC.

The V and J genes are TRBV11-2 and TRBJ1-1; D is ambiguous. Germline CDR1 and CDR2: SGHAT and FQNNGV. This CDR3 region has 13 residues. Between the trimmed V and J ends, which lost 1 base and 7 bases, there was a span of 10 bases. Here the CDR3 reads CASSLGHLLEAFF. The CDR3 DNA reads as TGTGCCAGCAGCTTAGGACACCTCCTTGAAGCTTTCTTT. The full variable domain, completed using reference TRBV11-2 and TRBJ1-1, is EAGVAQSPRYKIIEKRQSVAFWCNPISGHATLYWYQQILGQGPKLLIQFQNNGVVDDSQLPKDRFSAERLKGVDSTLKIQPAKLEDSAVYLCASSLGHLLEAFFGQGTRLTVV.